The 20 T cell receptor beta chains below all came from one sample that was sequenced in a study of Graves' ophthalmopathy and Graves' hyperthyroidism. TCR beta CDR3 regions were amplified from RNA transcripts. First-round RT-PCR with HTBI primers preceded a second-round multiplex PCR. TCRdb re-analysed the multiplex PCR reads in MiXCR, keeping a single row per CDR3 protein. This table holds roughly 300,000 distinct CDR3 sequences, roughly 15% found once. Sample: peripheral blood. The source of these receptors is an adult man with Graves' ophthalmopathy.

This clonotype was picked up many times. The rearrangement uses TRBV11-1 and TRBJ2-7; TRBD1 agrees at 10 bases. The CDR3 runs 17 residues. Germline V gene sequence: CDR1 SGHAT, CDR2 FQDESV (reference sequence). V dropped 3 bases and J dropped 6; count of bases not matched to a gene: 14. The CDR3 DNA reads as TGTGCCAGCAGCTTGACCCTCCGGGACAGGGGTCGGCGCGAGCAGTACTTC. It yields the protein CASSLTLRDRGRREQYF.

Turning to this clonotype: This may stem from a read error, because a much larger clone lies one nucleotide away. J is TRBJ2-2 and V is TRBV11-2, with TRBD2 identical over 12 bases. In germline, CDR1 is SGHAT, CDR2 FQNNGV. Trimming at V came to 7 bases and at J to 5 bases, leaving 14 bases not matched to a gene. The CDR3 contains 18 residues. This chain's CDR3 is CASNSTSGGRQRTGELFF. The DNA of the CDR3 is TGTGCCAGCAACTCAACTAGCGGGGGGCGCCAAAGGACCGGGGAGCTGTTTTTT.

There are many counts of this clonotype. J is TRBJ1-1 and V is TRBV11-3, with D unclear. The germline V and J ends were trimmed by 0 bases and 3 bases, with 5 bases remaining between them. Germline values: CDR1 SGHNT, CDR2 YENEEA. This CDR3 is built from 13 residues. The CDR3 DNA sequence: TGTGCCAGCAGCTTAGAGGGCCACACTGAAGCTTTCTTT. Its protein product is CASSLEGHTEAFF.

This clonotype was counted ten times or more. The CDR3, as DNA: TGTGCCAGCAGTGAAGGGCGGTACAAAAACACTGAAGCTTTCTTT. The encoded protein is CASSEGRYKNTEAFF. The rearrangement links TRBV6-1 to TRBJ1-1; D not resolved. Germline loops: CDR1 MNHNS, CDR2 SASEGT. Trimming cost V 1 base and J 2 bases, with 11 bases left between them. This CDR3 region has 15 residues.

This clonotype has at least ten counts. The gene calls are TRBV24-1 and TRBJ2-5; a possible D gene is TRBD2 (5 bases). The CDR3 runs to 13 residues. Between the trimmed V and J ends, which lost 3 bases and 9 bases, there was a span of 13 bases. Germline V lookup: CDR1 KGHDR, CDR2 SFDVKD. CDR3 region: CATSDGLSSAQYF. The CDR3 DNA is TGTGCCACCAGTGATGGACTGAGCTCGGCCCAGTACTTC.

There are many counts of this clonotype. The J gene is TRBJ2-7, the V gene TRBV7-3; tentatively, D is TRBD2 (6 bases). This CDR3 is 13 amino acids long. Trimming stripped 3 bases from V and 4 bases from J, with 10 bases between. Germline-derived CDR1 and CDR2 are SGHTA and FQGTGA. CDR3 loop: CASSFPGGYEQYF. The CDR3 DNA sequence: TGTGCCAGCAGCTTCCCCGGGGGATACGAGCAGTACTTC.

This clonotype has at least ten counts. The chain is built from TRBV27 and TRBJ1-2, with a possible D match to TRBD1 (6 bases). CDR3 length: 18 amino acids. Trimming pared 4 bases from V and 4 bases from J, leaving 25 bases between. Germline V CDR1 and CDR2: MNHEY, SMNVEV (reference sequence). The CDR3 region has the DNA TGTGCCAGCAGTTCTCGCGGCCAGTTTGGGGGCCTTGGCTATGGCTACACCTTC. It is translated as CASSSRGQFGGLGYGYTF.

Only a few counts were recorded for this clonotype. V usage is TRBV12-3 or TRBV12-4 and J usage is TRBJ2-5; 9 nucleotides agree with TRBD2. CDR3 length equals 15 residues. The V gene end was trimmed by 1 base and the J gene end by 6 bases; junction bases not matched to a gene: 6. The CDR3 here is CASSLVSGRAQTQYF. CDR3 coding DNA: TGTGCCAGCAGTTTAGTTAGCGGGAGAGCGCAGACCCAGTACTTC.

At least ten counts were recorded for this clonotype. The J gene is TRBJ2-7, the V gene TRBV20-1, with a weak D call TRBD2 (6 bases). The V end lost 0 bases, the J end lost 0 bases, and 15 bases lay between the germline ends. The CDR3 length is 16 residues. Germline-derived CDR1 and CDR2 are DFQATT and SNEGSKA (reference sequence). In DNA form, the CDR3 reads TGCAGTGCTAGAGACCCCGCGGGGCCCAACTCCTACGAGCAGTACTTC. It codes for CSARDPAGPNSYEQYF.

V and J are TRBV11-2 and TRBJ2-5; D remains ambiguous. Germline CDR1 is SGHAT and CDR2 is FQNNGV. Trimming left V 4 bases short and J 5 bases short, with 14 bases between. The CDR3 sequence is 14 residues long. The DNA of the CDR3 is TGTGCCAGCAGCTATGTGCAGGATCAGGAGACCCAGTACTTC. Protein: CASSYVQDQETQYF.

This clonotype showed up many times. The gene calls are TRBV19 and TRBJ2-2; D uncertain. Trimming took 5 bases from V and 4 from J, leaving 14 bases between them. The CDR3 contains 15 residues. Per the germline V gene, CDR1 is LNHDA and CDR2 is SQIVND (reference sequence). As DNA, the CDR3 is TGTGCCAGTAGTCCTAGAAAAGGACCCACCGGGGAGCTGTTTTTT. Translating gives CASSPRKGPTGELFF.

This clonotype occurred many times. The V gene is TRBV7-2, the J gene TRBJ1-1; possibly TRBD1 for D (5 bases). The CDR3 loop spans 15 amino acids. The germline CDR1 and CDR2 sequences are SGHTA and FQGNSA. Trimming took 5 bases from V and 0 from J, leaving 13 bases between them. CDR3 region: CASSPSTDMNTEAFF. In nucleotides, the CDR3 is TGTGCCAGCAGCCCGTCGACAGACATGAACACTGAAGCTTTCTTT.

The chain carries TRBV6-2 or TRBV6-3 and TRBJ2-7; 14 positions match TRBD2. Trimming at V came to 2 bases and at J to 3 bases, leaving 12 bases not matched to a gene. The CDR3 runs to 19 residues. Germline V gene data show CDR1 as MNHEY and CDR2 as SVGEGT. The CDR3 region has the DNA TGTGCCAGCAGTTACCGACTAGCGGGAGGGCCTCATCAACTCTACGAGCAGTACTTC. As protein: CASSYRLAGGPHQLYEQYF.

This clonotype was observed at least ten times. One junction end does not reproduce the germline sequence, and a read error may be involved. The chain couples TRBV19 to TRBJ1-5; D not certain. From germline, CDR1 is LNHDA and CDR2 SQIVND (reference sequence). The CDR3 has 16 residues. CDR3 region: CGSCGRPPYSNQPQHF. The CDR3 nucleotides read TGTGGCAGTTGCGGGAGACCTCCGTATAGCAATCAGCCCCAGCATTTT.

This sequence joins TRBV30 and TRBJ2-5; TRBD2 aligns across 7 bases. CDR3 size: 13 residues. Germline V lookup: CDR1 GTSNPN, CDR2 SVGIG (reference sequence). The V gene end was trimmed by 3 bases and the J gene end by 5 bases; junction bases not matched to a gene: 6. This CDR3 reads CAWRGKGGETQYF. DNA of the CDR3: TGTGCCTGGAGGGGGAAGGGAGGGGAGACCCAGTACTTC.

The sample holds many counts of this clonotype. This sequence joins TRBV6-5 and TRBJ2-5; 11 bases are shared with TRBD1. The junction had 3 bases not matched to a gene; V was cut back by 1 base and J by 5 bases. Germline V gene sequence: CDR1 MNHEY, CDR2 SVGAGI. CDR3 length: 15 residues. The CDR3 loop is CASSYWGQGGETQYF. The DNA for the CDR3 is TGTGCCAGCAGTTACTGGGGACAGGGGGGGGAGACCCAGTACTTC.

This clonotype came up many times. The J gene is TRBJ1-2, the V gene TRBV7-9, with D uncertain. CDR3 length equals 14 residues. Germline V gene data show CDR1 as SEHNR and CDR2 as FQNEAQ (reference sequence). V lost 1 base and J lost 5, with 11 bases in between. The CDR3 sequence is CASSLEGQGYGYTF. The CDR3 DNA reads as TGTGCCAGCAGCTTAGAGGGCCAAGGTTATGGCTACACCTTC.

The rearrangement uses TRBV15 and TRBJ1-1; TRBD1 matches at 8 bases. Germline V gene sequence: CDR1 LNHNV, CDR2 YYDKDF (reference sequence). The trim removed 0 bases at V and 8 bases at J, leaving 5 bases unmatched. CDR3 length equals 14 residues. The CDR3 protein is CATSREGTGSEAFF. CDR3 in DNA: TGTGCCACCAGCAGAGAAGGGACAGGTTCCGAAGCTTTCTTT.

Ten or more counts support this clonotype. V gene TRBV30 combines with J gene TRBJ1-5; D remains ambiguous. V lost 1 base and J 6 bases, leaving 13 bases between the germline ends. CDR3 length: 14 residues. Germline V gene data show CDR1 as GTSNPN and CDR2 as SVGIG (reference sequence). Here the CDR3 reads CAWSDDGPSQPQHF. CDR3 nucleotide sequence: TGTGCCTGGAGTGACGATGGCCCTAGTCAGCCCCAGCATTTT.

Comments on this clonotype: A much larger clone differs by one base, so this may be a read error. V usage is TRBV6-1 and J usage is TRBJ1-1; 10 bases agree with TRBD1. Per germline, CDR1 MNHNS and CDR2 SASEGT. The CDR3 sequence is 14 residues long. The V and J ends lost 6 bases and 4 bases, in that order; junction bases with no gene match: 5. This CDR3 is CASRLGQGSTEAFF. DNA of the CDR3: TGTGCCAGCAGACTGGGACAGGGGAGCACTGAAGCTTTCTTT.